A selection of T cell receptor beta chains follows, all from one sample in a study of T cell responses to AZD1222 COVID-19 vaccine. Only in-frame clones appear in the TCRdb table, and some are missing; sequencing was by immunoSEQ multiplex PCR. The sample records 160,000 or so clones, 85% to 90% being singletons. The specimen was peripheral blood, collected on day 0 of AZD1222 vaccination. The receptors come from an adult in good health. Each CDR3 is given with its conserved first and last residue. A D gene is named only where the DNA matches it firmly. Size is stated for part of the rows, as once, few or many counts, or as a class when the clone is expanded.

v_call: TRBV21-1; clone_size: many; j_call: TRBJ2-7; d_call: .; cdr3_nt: TGTGCCAGCACCCACAGGAGGACATTGTTCTACGAGCAGTACTTC; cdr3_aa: CASTHRRTLFYEQYF
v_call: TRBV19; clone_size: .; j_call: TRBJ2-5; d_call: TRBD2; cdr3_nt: TGTGCCAGTAGTAGTCAGCGGGAACACATACAAGAGACCCAGTACTTC; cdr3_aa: CASSSQREHIQETQYF
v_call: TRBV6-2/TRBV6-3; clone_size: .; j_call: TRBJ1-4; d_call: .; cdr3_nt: TGTGCCAGCAGTCACCAAGGGAGGCGGGCTGAAAAACTGTTTTTT; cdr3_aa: CASSHQGRRAEKLFF
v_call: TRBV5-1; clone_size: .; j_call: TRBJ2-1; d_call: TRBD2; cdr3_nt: TGCGCCAGCAGCTGGGGGACTAGCGGAAGCTCCTACAATGAGCAGTTCTTC; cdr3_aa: CASSWGTSGSSYNEQFF
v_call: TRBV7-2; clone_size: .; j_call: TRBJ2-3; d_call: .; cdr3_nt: TGTGCCAGCAGCTTAGCCTGGACCCCTATCACAGATACGCAGTATTTT; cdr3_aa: CASSLAWTPITDTQYF
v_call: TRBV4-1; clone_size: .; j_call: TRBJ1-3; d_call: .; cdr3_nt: TGCGCCAGCAGTCCCCCCTCTGGAAACACCATATATTTT; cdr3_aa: CASSPPSGNTIYF
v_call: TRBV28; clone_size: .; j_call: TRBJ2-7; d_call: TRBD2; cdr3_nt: TGTGCCAGCAGTATCGGAGCGGGAGTCTCCTACGAGCAGTACTTC; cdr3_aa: CASSIGAGVSYEQYF
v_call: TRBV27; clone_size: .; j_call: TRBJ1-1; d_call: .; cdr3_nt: TGTGCCAGCAGGAGGGAGGGGAACACTGAAGCTTTCTTT; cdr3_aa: CASRREGNTEAFF
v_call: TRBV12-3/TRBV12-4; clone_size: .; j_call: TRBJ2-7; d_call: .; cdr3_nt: TGTGCCAGCAGTTTATTCCCCTACGAGCAGTACTTC; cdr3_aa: CASSLFPYEQYF
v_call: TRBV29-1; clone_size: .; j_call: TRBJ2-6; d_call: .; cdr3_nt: TGCAGCGTCTCAACAGGGACCGGGGCCAACGTCCTGACTTTC; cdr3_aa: CSVSTGTGANVLTF
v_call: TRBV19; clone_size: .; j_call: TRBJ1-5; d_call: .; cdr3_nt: TGTGCCAGTAGTATAGGAAGGGGGAGTAGCAATCAGCCCCAGCATTTT; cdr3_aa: CASSIGRGSSNQPQHF
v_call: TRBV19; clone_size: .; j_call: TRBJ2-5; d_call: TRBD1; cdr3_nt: TGTGCCAGTAGTACATCAGGGGGCTCGGTTTACTTC; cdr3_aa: CASSTSGGSVYF
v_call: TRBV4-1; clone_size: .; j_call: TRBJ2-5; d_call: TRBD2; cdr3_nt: TGCGCCAGCAGCCAAGGAACCTTGACTAGCGGGGGTCAAGAGACCCAGTACTTC; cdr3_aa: CASSQGTLTSGGQETQYF
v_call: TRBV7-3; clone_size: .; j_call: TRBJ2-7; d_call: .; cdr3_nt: TGTGCCAGCAGCTTCGCGGGCGGCGCCGCCTACGAGCAGTACTTC; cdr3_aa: CASSFAGGAAYEQYF
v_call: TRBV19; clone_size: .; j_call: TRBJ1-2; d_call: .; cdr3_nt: TGTGCCAGTAGTATAGACAGGGGCGGCTATGGCTACACCTTC; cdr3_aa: CASSIDRGGYGYTF
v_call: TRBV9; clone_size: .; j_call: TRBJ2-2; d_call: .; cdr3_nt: TGTGCCAGCAGCGTGTGGGGGGCGTCTGACACCGGGGAGCTGTTTTTT; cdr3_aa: CASSVWGASDTGELFF
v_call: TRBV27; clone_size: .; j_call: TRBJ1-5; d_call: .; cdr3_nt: TGTGCCAGCAGTCCCTGGGTGGGGCCTGGCAATCAGCCCCAGCATTTT; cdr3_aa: CASSPWVGPGNQPQHF
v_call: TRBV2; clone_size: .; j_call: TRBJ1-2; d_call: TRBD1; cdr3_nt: TGTGCCAGCAACACACAGGGGGCTCTCTATGGCTACACCTTC; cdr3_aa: CASNTQGALYGYTF
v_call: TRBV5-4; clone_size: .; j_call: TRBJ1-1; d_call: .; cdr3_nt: TGTGCCAGCAGTCGCGACGGACGGCCGAACACTGAAGCTTTCTTT; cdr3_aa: CASSRDGRPNTEAFF
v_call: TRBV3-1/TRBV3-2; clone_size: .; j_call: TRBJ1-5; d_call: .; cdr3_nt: TGTGCCAGCAGCCAAGAGGGACCGGGGGGCAATCAGCCCCAGCATTTT; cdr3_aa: CASSQEGPGGNQPQHF
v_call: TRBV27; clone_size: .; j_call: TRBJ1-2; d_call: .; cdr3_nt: TGTGCCAGCAGTTCACCGGGACCGTCCCCAGGCTACACCTTC; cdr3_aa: CASSSPGPSPGYTF
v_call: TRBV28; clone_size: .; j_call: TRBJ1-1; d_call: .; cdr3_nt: TGTGCCAGCAGTTTACCGGACAGATACACTGAAGCTTTCTTT; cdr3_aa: CASSLPDRYTEAFF
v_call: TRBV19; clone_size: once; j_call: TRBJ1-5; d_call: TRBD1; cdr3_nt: TGTGCCAGTCGAACCCAATGGGAGGGGGCGGTGTATTATCAGCCCCAGCATTTT; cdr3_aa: CASRTQWEGAVYYQPQHF
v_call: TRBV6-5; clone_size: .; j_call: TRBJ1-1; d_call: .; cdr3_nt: TGTGCCAGCATTTTAACAGGCAGGAACACTGAAGCTTTCTTT; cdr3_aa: CASILTGRNTEAFF
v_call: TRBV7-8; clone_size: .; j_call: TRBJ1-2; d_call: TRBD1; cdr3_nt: TGTGCCAGCAGCAAGGGACAGGGGCATGAGGGCTACACCTTC; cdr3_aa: CASSKGQGHEGYTF
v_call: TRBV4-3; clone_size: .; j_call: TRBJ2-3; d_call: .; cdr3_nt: TGCGCCAGCAGTCTAGGTGATACGCAGTATTTT; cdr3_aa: CASSLGDTQYF
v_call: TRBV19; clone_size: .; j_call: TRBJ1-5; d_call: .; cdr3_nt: TGTGCCAGTAGTAAAGGCATCTTGGAAAGCAATCAGCCCCAGCATTTT; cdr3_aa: CASSKGILESNQPQHF
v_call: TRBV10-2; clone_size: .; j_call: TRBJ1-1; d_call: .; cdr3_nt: TGCGCCAGCAGTGAGATTGTGGGGTATCGGAACACTGAAGCTTTCTTT; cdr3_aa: CASSEIVGYRNTEAFF
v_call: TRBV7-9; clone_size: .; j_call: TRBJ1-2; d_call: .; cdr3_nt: TGTGCCAGCAGCTTACTGAATCAGGGGAACGGCTACACCTTC; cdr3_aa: CASSLLNQGNGYTF
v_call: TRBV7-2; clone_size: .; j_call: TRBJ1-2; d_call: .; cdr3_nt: TGTGCCAGCAGCCCGAACTGGAACTCTAACTATGGCTACACCTTC; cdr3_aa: CASSPNWNSNYGYTF
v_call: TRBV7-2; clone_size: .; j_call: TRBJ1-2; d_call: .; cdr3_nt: TGTGCCAGCAGCTTAGCGGGTCTAACTCGCGGCTACACCTTC; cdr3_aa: CASSLAGLTRGYTF
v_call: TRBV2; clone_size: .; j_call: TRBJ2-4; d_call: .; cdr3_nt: TGTGCCAGCAGTCTATTCCGAGAAAACATTCAGTACTTC; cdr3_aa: CASSLFRENIQYF
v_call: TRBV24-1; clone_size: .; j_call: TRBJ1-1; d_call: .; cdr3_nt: TGTGCCACCAGTGATCCCACAAGGAACACTGAAGCTTTCTTT; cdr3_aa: CATSDPTRNTEAFF
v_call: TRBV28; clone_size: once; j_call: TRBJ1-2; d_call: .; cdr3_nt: TGTGCCAGCAGCGGACAGAACTATGGCTACACCTTC; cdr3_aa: CASSGQNYGYTF
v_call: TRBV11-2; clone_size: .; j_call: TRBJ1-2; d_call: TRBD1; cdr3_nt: TGTGCCAGCAGCCTGACTCAGGGGGACAATGGCTACACCTTC; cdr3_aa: CASSLTQGDNGYTF
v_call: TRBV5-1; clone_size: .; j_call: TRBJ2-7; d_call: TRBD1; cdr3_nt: TGCGCCAGCAGCTCTACCGGGACAGACTACGAGCAGTACTTC; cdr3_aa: CASSSTGTDYEQYF
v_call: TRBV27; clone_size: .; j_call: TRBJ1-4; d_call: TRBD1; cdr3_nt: TGTGCCAGCAGTCCTCGGACAGGGAATAATGAAAAACTGTTTTTT; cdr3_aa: CASSPRTGNNEKLFF
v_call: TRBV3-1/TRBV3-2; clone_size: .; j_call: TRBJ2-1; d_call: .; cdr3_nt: TGTGCCAGCAGCCAAGGGTCTAGTGTCTATGAGCAGTTCTTC; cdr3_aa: CASSQGSSVYEQFF
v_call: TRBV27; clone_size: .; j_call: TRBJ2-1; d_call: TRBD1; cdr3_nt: TGTGCCAGCAGTTTATCGTCCGGGGACAGGCTGCCCCATGAGCAGTTCTTC; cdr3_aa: CASSLSSGDRLPHEQFF
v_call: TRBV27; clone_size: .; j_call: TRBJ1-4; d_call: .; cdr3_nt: TGTGCCAGCGGTATTTCAGGGGCTGCAAGGGAAAAACTGTTTTTT; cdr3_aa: CASGISGAAREKLFF
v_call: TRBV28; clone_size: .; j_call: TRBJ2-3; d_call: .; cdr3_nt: TGTGCCAGCCACGTTCTGCGGGGTATCACAGATACGCAGTATTTT; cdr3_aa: CASHVLRGITDTQYF
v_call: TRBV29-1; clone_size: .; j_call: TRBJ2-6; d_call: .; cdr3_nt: TGCAGCGTTGCCGGGGCAGGAGCCGTGGGTGGGGCCAACGTCCTGACTTTC; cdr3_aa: CSVAGAGAVGGANVLTF
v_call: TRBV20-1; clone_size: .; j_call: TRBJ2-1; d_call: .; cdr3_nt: TGCAGTGCGGGGGTTACTGAGCAGTTCTTC; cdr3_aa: CSAGVTEQFF
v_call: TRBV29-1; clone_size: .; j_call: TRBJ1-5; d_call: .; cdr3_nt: TGCAGCGTTCAGCAGATTGGGCAGCCCCAGCATTTT; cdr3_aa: CSVQQIGQPQHF
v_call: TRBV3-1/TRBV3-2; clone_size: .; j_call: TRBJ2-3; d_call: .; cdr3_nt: TGTGCCAGCAGCCAAGTAGTTAGTGATACGCAGTATTTT; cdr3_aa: CASSQVVSDTQYF
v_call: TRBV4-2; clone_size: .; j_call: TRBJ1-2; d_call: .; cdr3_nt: TGTGCCAGCAGCCAAAGTATCGAGAACTATGGCTACACCTTC; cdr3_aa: CASSQSIENYGYTF
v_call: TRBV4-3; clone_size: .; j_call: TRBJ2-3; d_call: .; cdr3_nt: TGCGCCAGCAGCCACCGAAGCAGAGGGACCCGTGGGGCAGATACGCAGTATTTT; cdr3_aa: CASSHRSRGTRGADTQYF
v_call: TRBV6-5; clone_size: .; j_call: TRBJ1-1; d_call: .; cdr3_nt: TGTGCCAGCACTCCCCGGGCCTTGAACACTGAAGCTTTCTTT; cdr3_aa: CASTPRALNTEAFF
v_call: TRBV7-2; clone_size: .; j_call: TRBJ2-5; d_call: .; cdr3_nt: TGTGCCAGCAGCCCGCATGAGACCCAGTACTTC; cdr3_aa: CASSPHETQYF
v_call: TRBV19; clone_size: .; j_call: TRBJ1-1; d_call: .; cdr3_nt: TGTGCCAGTAGTCCACTTGATGTGGGGAACACTGAAGCTTTCTTT; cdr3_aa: CASSPLDVGNTEAFF
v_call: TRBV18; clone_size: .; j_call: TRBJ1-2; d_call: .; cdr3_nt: TGTGCCAGCTCACCTTTCAGACAGCTTCGGTGGAACTATGGCTACACCTTC; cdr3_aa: CASSPFRQLRWNYGYTF
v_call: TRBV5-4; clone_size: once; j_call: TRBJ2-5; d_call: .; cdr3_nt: TGTGCCAGCAGCTTGCCGACAGCCCAAGAGACCCAGTACTTC; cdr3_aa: CASSLPTAQETQYF
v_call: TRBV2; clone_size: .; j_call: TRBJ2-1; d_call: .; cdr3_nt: TGTGCCAGCATCGGGTGGGGCTTGGGAACCTACAATGAGCAGTTCTTC; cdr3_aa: CASIGWGLGTYNEQFF
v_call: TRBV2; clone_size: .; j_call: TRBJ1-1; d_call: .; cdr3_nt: TGTGCCAGCAGTGGACAGAACGAGAACACTGAAGCTTTCTTT; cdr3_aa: CASSGQNENTEAFF
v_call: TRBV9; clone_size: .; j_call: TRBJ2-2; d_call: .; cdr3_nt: TGTGCCAGCAGCGCCAGAACCCCCGAGGCAAGGGAGGAGCTGTTTTTT; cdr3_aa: CASSARTPEAREELFF